Described below is a single T cell receptor beta chain sequence and its context. No antigen is known for it. The data derive from a study of memory CD4+ T cells and cytomegalovirus serostatus. Broader study findings: Suggested: most of the CMV-linked TCR signature lies in CD4+ memory cells. Of 150 to 200 reported CMV TCRbeta sequences, 60 to 85 were found in memory CD4+ repertoires.

The sort gate was single viable CD3+CD4+CD8-CD45RO+ cells for memory CD4+ T cells. The germline V and J ends were trimmed by 1 base and 0 bases, with 13 bases remaining between them. The CDR3 is 17 amino acids. Germline V lookup: CDR1 SGHAT, CDR2 FQNNGV. This table comes from immunoSEQ multiplex PCR, and its TCRdb copy is limited to in-frame clones, with some not included. The sample lists approximately 50,000 clones, over 70% occurring once. Sequencing was carried out using memory CD4+ T cells from blood. This chain joins TRBV11-2 and TRBJ2-1, with D tentatively TRBD1 or TRBD2 (5 bases each). This sequence was found in an adult in good health and CMV-seropositive. Here the CDR3 DNA reads TGTGCCAGCAGCTTAGTTACGGGACCGAGCTCCTACAATGAGCAGTTCTTC. It codes for CASSLVTGPSSYNEQFF.